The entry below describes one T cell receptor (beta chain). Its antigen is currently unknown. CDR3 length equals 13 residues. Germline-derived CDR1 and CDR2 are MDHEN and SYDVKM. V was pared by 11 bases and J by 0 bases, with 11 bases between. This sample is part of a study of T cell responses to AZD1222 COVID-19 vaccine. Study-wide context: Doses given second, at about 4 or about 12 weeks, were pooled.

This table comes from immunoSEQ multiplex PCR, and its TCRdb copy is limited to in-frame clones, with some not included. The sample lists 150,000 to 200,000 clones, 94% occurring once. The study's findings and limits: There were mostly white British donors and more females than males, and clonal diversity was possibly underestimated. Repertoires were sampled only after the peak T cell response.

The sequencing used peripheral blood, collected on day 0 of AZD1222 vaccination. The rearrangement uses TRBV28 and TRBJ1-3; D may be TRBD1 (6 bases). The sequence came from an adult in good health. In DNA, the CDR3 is TGTGCCGGTGCGGGGGCCTCTGGAAACACCATATATTTT. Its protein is CAGAGASGNTIYF.